These T cell receptor beta chains were read from a single sample in a study of persistence of HIV-infected CD4 T cells. Using immunoSEQ multiplex PCR, the repertoire was profiled, and TCRdb retains in-frame clones only, with some absent. Of about 43,000 clones in the sample, more than 75% were seen once. The antigens of these receptors remain unknown. The sequenced sample was CD4+ T cells sorted from PBMCs after roughly 19-hour stimulation, obtained from a patient who received antiretroviral therapy. These receptors came from an adult man with HIV who was CMV-seropositive. The CDR3 runs from the conserved cysteine through the conserved F or W. A D gene is named only where the DNA matches it firmly. Part of the rows lack a size; the others show once, few, many or a class for expanded clones.

>TRBV5-6|TRBD1|.|TRBJ1-3
TGTGCCAGCAGCTTAGGGGGGACAGGGATCTCTGGAAACACCATATATTTT
CASSLGGTGISGNTIYF
>TRBV5-3|TRBD1|once|TRBJ2-1
TGTGCCAGAAGCAAGGACAGGCAGGGCAATGAGCAGTTCTTC
CARSKDRQGNEQFF
>TRBV7-9|.|.|TRBJ2-3
TGTGCCAGCAGCTCCCGGGGGCCCGATACGCAGTATTTT
CASSSRGPDTQYF
>TRBV2|TRBD1|.|TRBJ1-5
TGTGCCAGCAGTGAATGGGGGACAGAGATCGGACAGCCCCAGCATTTT
CASSEWGTEIGQPQHF
>TRBV3-1/TRBV3-2|.|.|TRBJ2-7
TGTGCCAGCAGCCTACGGACAGCCTCCTACGAGCAGTACTTC
CASSLRTASYEQYF
>TRBV21-1|.|.|TRBJ1-5
TGTGCCAGCAGCAAAAGAAGTCCCCCGAACGGAGTAAATCAGCCCCAGCATTTT
CASSKRSPPNGVNQPQHF
>TRBV7-9|TRBD1|.|TRBJ1-5
TGTGCCAGCAGCTTAGGGACAGGGTACGGCCAGCCCCAGCATTTT
CASSLGTGYGQPQHF
>TRBV11-3|.|.|TRBJ2-3
TGTGCCAGCAGCCTAGACGGACAGAGCACAGATACGCAGTATTTT
CASSLDGQSTDTQYF
>TRBV5-4|.|.|TRBJ2-6
TGTGCCAGCAGCTTGGAAGGCCCTGGGGCCAACGTCCTGACTTTC
CASSLEGPGANVLTF
>TRBV5-6|.|.|TRBJ1-3
TGTGCCAGCAGCCCGGCATTCGGAGGAAACACCATATATTTT
CASSPAFGGNTIYF
>TRBV28|.|.|TRBJ1-5
TGTGCCAGCAGTAACGGGCCCAGGCCCCAGCATTTT
CASSNGPRPQHF
>TRBV6-5|TRBD1|.|TRBJ2-5
TGTGCCAGCAGTTACGGTTCAGGACAGGGTGAAGAGACCCAGTACTTC
CASSYGSGQGEETQYF
>TRBV9|TRBD2|once|TRBJ2-7
TGTGCCAGCAGCGTAGGTGCGGGAGGGAGCGAGCAGTACTTC
CASSVGAGGSEQYF
>TRBV2|.|few|TRBJ1-6
TGTGCCAGCAAGGGTCCACCCCTCCACTTT
CASKGPPLHF
>TRBV27|.|.|TRBJ1-2
TGTGCCAGCAGTTTATCTTACAGGGCAGGGGAGGCGTATGGCTACACCTTC
CASSLSYRAGEAYGYTF
>TRBV23-1|TRBD2|.|TRBJ2-7
TGCGCCAGCAGCCCCGGCCGGGAGGACGAGCAGTACTTC
CASSPGREDEQYF